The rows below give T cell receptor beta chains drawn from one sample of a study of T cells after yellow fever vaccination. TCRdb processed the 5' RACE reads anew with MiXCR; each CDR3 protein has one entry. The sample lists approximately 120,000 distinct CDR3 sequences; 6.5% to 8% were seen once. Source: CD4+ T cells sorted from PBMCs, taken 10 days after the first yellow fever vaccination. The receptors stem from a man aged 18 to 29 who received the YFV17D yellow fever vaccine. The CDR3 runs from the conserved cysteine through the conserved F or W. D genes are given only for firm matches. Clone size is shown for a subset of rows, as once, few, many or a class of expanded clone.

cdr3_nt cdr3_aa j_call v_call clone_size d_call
TGCAGTGCTGGAAGGAATAGCGGGGGACCCCCTAGCACAGATACGCAGTATTTT CSAGRNSGGPPSTDTQYF TRBJ2-3 TRBV20-1 many TRBD2
TGTGCCAGCAGTTTGCCGGACAGGGTGGCAGATACGCAGTATTTT CASSLPDRVADTQYF TRBJ2-3 TRBV27 many TRBD1
TGTGCCAGCAGCCTGGACAGGACAGGAGGGCCCCAGCATTTT CASSLDRTGGPQHF TRBJ1-5 TRBV7-2 many TRBD1
TGTGCCAGCAGCTTATTTACAGGGGGCAAAGAGACCCAGTACTTC CASSLFTGGKETQYF TRBJ2-5 TRBV7-2 many TRBD1
TGTGCCATCAGAGGGGGGGCAGATACGCAGTATTTT CAIRGGADTQYF TRBJ2-3 TRBV10-3 few -
TGTGCCAGCAGGGGGGGTCGGGACACTGAAGCTTTCTTT CASRGGRDTEAFF TRBJ1-1 TRBV7-9 many -
TGTGCCAGCAGTTACCTGGGGACCGGGGAGCTGTTTTTT CASSYLGTGELFF TRBJ2-2 TRBV6-2/TRBV6-3 many -
TGTGCCAGCAGCTTCACATCAGGAAACAATGAGCAGTTCTTC CASSFTSGNNEQFF TRBJ2-1 TRBV7-2 many -
TGCGCCAGCAGCTGGAAGGGACAGGACGTCGAGCAGTACTTC CASSWKGQDVEQYF TRBJ2-7 TRBV5-1 few TRBD1
TGTGCCAGCAGCCACCTGGACACTGTCGGTGCAGATACGCAGTATTTT CASSHLDTVGADTQYF TRBJ2-3 TRBV3-1 few -
TGTGCCAGCAGCTTCCAGCGGGGTGAAGATACGCAGTATTTT CASSFQRGEDTQYF TRBJ2-3 TRBV7-2 many TRBD2
TGCGCCAGCAGCTTGGACAGGGCTAATGAAAAACTGCTTTTT CASSLDRANEKLLF TRBJ1-4 TRBV5-1 once -
TGCGCCAGCAGCCAAGCAGGGGGTTTGAATGTGAATGAAAAACTGTTTTTT CASSQAGGLNVNEKLFF TRBJ1-4 TRBV4-1 many TRBD1
TGCGCCAGCAGCCACGGGCCCGGGGACATTCAGTACTTC CASSHGPGDIQYF TRBJ2-4 TRBV4-1 many -
TGTGCCAGCGGGGGGGGCAGGGGGAGGAACTATGGCTACACCTTC CASGGGRGRNYGYTF TRBJ1-2 TRBV28 many TRBD1
TGTGCCAGCAGTGCCTCGGGGTTCAATGAGCAGTTCTTC CASSASGFNEQFF TRBJ2-1 TRBV6-1 many -
TGTGCCAGCAGCCTTGCCGGGATCGGGGGAATCAAGACCCAGTACTTC CASSLAGIGGIKTQYF TRBJ2-5 TRBV7-2 - -
TGTGCCAGCAGCGAGGGCGGGAGCGGGGGTGTCTATGAGCAGTTCTTC CASSEGGSGGVYEQFF TRBJ2-1 TRBV5-4 - TRBD2
TGTGCCAGCAGGGAAGAGGGGGCTGGGGCCAACGTCCTGACTTTC CASREEGAGANVLTF TRBJ2-6 TRBV6-2/TRBV6-3 - -
TGTGCCAGCTCACCGGGACAGGGATTAACCTACGAGCAGTACTTC CASSPGQGLTYEQYF TRBJ2-7 TRBV18 many TRBD1
TGTGCCAGCATTCGAAACAGGGGGCTGAATCTCTATGGCTACACCTTC CASIRNRGLNLYGYTF TRBJ1-2 TRBV28 - TRBD1
TGTGCCAGCAGTTACGACGGGGTTTCTGGAAACACCATATATTTT CASSYDGVSGNTIYF TRBJ1-3 TRBV6-5 many -
TGTGCCAGCGTGGGACCGAGCACAGATACGCAGTATTTT CASVGPSTDTQYF TRBJ2-3 TRBV6-6 many -
TGTGCCAGCAGCTTACGTATCCGACAGGCGACTAACTATGGCTACACCTTC CASSLRIRQATNYGYTF TRBJ1-2 TRBV7-2 many -
TGTGCCAGCAGCCTAACAGGGATTGGGGCCGGGGAGCTGTTTTTT CASSLTGIGAGELFF TRBJ2-2 TRBV7-2 many -
TGTGCCAGCAGTGAGGAGGGCGCGGGTTTGTATCTTGAGCAGTTCTTC CASSEEGAGLYLEQFF TRBJ2-1 TRBV2 many -
TGCAGCGCCGGCAGGGGACGGAACACTGAAGCTTTCTTT CSAGRGRNTEAFF TRBJ1-1 TRBV29-1 many -
TGCGCCAGCAGCTTGGCTAAGGGGAGGCAACTGTTTTTT CASSLAKGRQLFF TRBJ1-4 TRBV5-1 - -
TGCGCCAGCAGCCCGGGGGAGGGGGATTCTCCCCAGCATTTT CASSPGEGDSPQHF TRBJ1-5 TRBV5-1 many -
TGCGCCAGCAGTTTACAGATCAATGAGCAGTTCTTC CASSLQINEQFF TRBJ2-1 TRBV5-1 many -
TGTGCCAGCTCAGACGGGGGGGGGGACAATGAGCAGTTCTTC CASSDGGGDNEQFF TRBJ2-1 TRBV6-5 many TRBD2
TGCAGCGTTGATCCTCTAGCGGGGGGGAGAAATACGCAGTATTTT CSVDPLAGGRNTQYF TRBJ2-3 TRBV29-1 many TRBD2
TGTGCCACCAGCAGAGATGGCAGCGGGGGGACAGATACGCAGTATTTT CATSRDGSGGTDTQYF TRBJ2-3 TRBV15 many TRBD2
TGTGCCAGCAGTTTTGGGCCCAGCTTGCTGTTCTTC CASSFGPSLLFF TRBJ2-1 TRBV12-3/TRBV12-4 many -
TGCGCCAGCAGCTTGAATGGGGGGAGCACAGATACGCAGTATTTT CASSLNGGSTDTQYF TRBJ2-3 TRBV5-1 many -
TGTGCCAGCAGTTTGGACCTCACGGGGGTGAACACTGAAGCTTTCTTT CASSLDLTGVNTEAFF TRBJ1-1 TRBV12-3/TRBV12-4 many -
TGTGCCACCAGCGCCCAGATGGGGCGCTCTGGGGCCAACGTCCTGACTTTC CATSAQMGRSGANVLTF TRBJ2-6 TRBV15 - -
TGCGCCAGCAGCCAAGACCTGGTTGGGGTGACGGATAGTAATTCACCCCTCCACTTT CASSQDLVGVTDSNSPLHF TRBJ1-6 TRBV4-1 - -
TGTGCCACCAGCAACCAGGGGACTCGGGGCACTGAAGCTTTCTTT CATSNQGTRGTEAFF TRBJ1-1 TRBV15 many -
TGTGCCAGCAGCCAGGACAGTCCAGGAAATCAGCCCCAGCATTTT CASSQDSPGNQPQHF TRBJ1-5 TRBV2 - -
TGTGCCAGCAGCCGGTCAGATTTCACAGATACGCAGTATTTT CASSRSDFTDTQYF TRBJ2-3 TRBV3-1 many -
TGTGCCAGCAGCTTTATTCCCTACGGGGGACGCACAGATACGCAGTATTTT CASSFIPYGGRTDTQYF TRBJ2-3 TRBV7-2 few -
TGTGCCAGCAGGGCGGCGGGGGGCACAGATACGCAGTATTTT CASRAAGGTDTQYF TRBJ2-3 TRBV28 - TRBD2
TGTGCCAGCATCAGTGAGACGACAGATACGCAGTATTTT CASISETTDTQYF TRBJ2-3 TRBV6-1 many -
TGTGCCAGCAGCCAAGATCAGCTAGCGGGGGGCCCAGATACGCAGTATTTT CASSQDQLAGGPDTQYF TRBJ2-3 TRBV4-2 many TRBD2
TGCGCCAGCAGCCAAGGGGGGACAGGGGGGGTGTTAAACATTCAGTACTTC CASSQGGTGGVLNIQYF TRBJ2-4 TRBV4-3 few TRBD1
TGTGCCAGCAGCTTAAGAGGTGACGGGAATTCGCCCCAGCATTTT CASSLRGDGNSPQHF TRBJ1-5 TRBV11-2 many -